This TCR beta chain was captured by sequencing in a study of cytomegalovirus exposure and HLA in healthy donors. Study-level findings and limits: The availability of immune exposure information extended only to CMV serostatus. Rare sequences made up most TCRs, while some public TCRs were found in many donors. Sequencing depth across donors, presence/absence analyses assumed, was roughly uniform. The majority of CMV-associated TCR beta chains were reported as apparently HLA-restricted in a later analysis.

PCR primers comprised 60 Vbeta and 13 Jbeta primers. Measured with immunoSEQ multiplex PCR; TCRdb has only the in-frame clones, and not every one. Of some 140,000 clones listed, approximately 80% are singletons. Germline assignment: CDR1 LNHDA and CDR2 SQIVND (reference sequence). The CDR3 is made up of 16 amino acids. With 3 bases clipped from V and 4 bases from J, the junction kept 6 bases outside the gene matches. Concerning this clone: Antigen unknown.

V is TRBV19 and J is TRBJ2-1, with 10 bases lining up with TRBD2. Sequencing was performed on PBMCs. The sequence was obtained from a man aged 25-45 years in good health and CMV-seropositive. CDR3 DNA: TGTGCCAGTAGTATTCTAGCGGGAGAGGGGTACAATGAGCAGTTCTTC. Encoded protein: CASSILAGEGYNEQFF.